The 11 T cell receptor beta chains below all came from one sample that was sequenced in a study of spatial heterogeneity in lung cancer. Regarding time point: sample taken at primary tumor resection. Their antigen targets remain unknown. One entry per CDR3 protein results from TCRdb running MiXCR on the 5' RACE reads. The sample lists 7,000 to 9,500 distinct CDR3 sequences; around 5.1% were seen once. Study results and caveats: Expanded alpha and beta TCR counts within tumors tracked tumor mutation counts.

This specimen was lung tumor tissue, taken at surgery. Receptors originate from a female donor with early-stage non-small cell lung cancer.

This clonotype was counted at least ten times. The chain links TRBV15 to TRBJ2-1, with TRBD1 as a possible D gene (5 bases). The germline CDR1 and CDR2 sequences are LNHNV and YYDKDF (reference sequence). The V end lost 2 bases, the J end lost 3 bases, and 8 bases lay between the germline ends. The CDR3 contains 14 residues. CDR3 bases: TGTGCCACCAGCAGAACAGGACACTACAATGAGCAGTTCTTC. It specifies CATSRTGHYNEQFF.

For the CDR3, the DNA is TGCAGTGCTACGGGACACCCCGGGAACAATGAGCAGTTCTTC. Its protein product is CSATGHPGNNEQFF. This rearrangement joins TRBV20-1 to TRBJ2-1; TRBD1 might be the D (6 bases). V was pared by 4 bases and J by 5 bases, with 15 bases between. This CDR3 spans 14 amino acids. The germline V gene has CDR1 DFQATT and CDR2 SNEGSKA (reference sequence).

This clonotype was seen many times. The chain carries TRBV18 and TRBJ2-1; D call uncertain. The V and J ends lost 2 bases and 7 bases respectively, with 15 bases between them. The CDR3 has 15 residues. The V gene's germline CDR1 is KGHSH and CDR2 LQKENI. In nucleotides, the CDR3 is TGTGCCAGCTCACCAACCCAGTCCTCCGAGAATGAGCAGTTCTTC. It encodes CASSPTQSSENEQFF.

This clonotype was seen many times. The chain couples TRBV3-1 to TRBJ1-5, with D possibly matching TRBD1 (5 bases). Trimming took 2 bases from V and 2 from J, leaving 10 bases between them. Germline V gene lookup returns CDR1 LGHDT and CDR2 YNNKEL (reference sequence). This CDR3 is 15 amino acids long. The CDR3 loop reads CASSQQGLGNQPQHF. The CDR3 region has the DNA TGTGCCAGCAGCCAACAGGGTTTGGGCAATCAGCCCCAGCATTTT.

This clonotype was seen a handful of times. The J gene is TRBJ1-1, the V gene TRBV7-3; D gene unclear. V lost 2 bases, J lost 7 bases, and 14 bases lay in between. Germline V gene lookup returns CDR1 SGHTA and CDR2 FQGTGA. The CDR3 has 14 residues. CDR3 in amino acids: CASSLVGLGGEAFF. The CDR3 region has the DNA TGTGCCAGCAGCTTAGTCGGGCTAGGCGGTGAAGCTTTCTTT.

This clonotype was counted ten times or more. The rearrangement joins TRBV6-6 to TRBJ1-4, with 7 bases aligning to TRBD1. CDR1 is MNHNY and CDR2 is SVGAGI in the germline V gene (reference sequence). V was clipped by 2 bases and J by 7 bases; unmatched bases: 10. The CDR3 runs 16 residues. The CDR3 coding sequence is TGTGCCAGCAGTTACGGGGGAACAGGGGAGGGTGAAAAACTGTTTTTT. The encoded protein is CASSYGGTGEGEKLFF.

This clonotype was recorded at least ten times. Here the CDR3 DNA reads TGTGCCACCGCCGGGACCTCCCAGTCTGGCTACACCTTC. This gives the protein CATAGTSQSGYTF. The gene calls are TRBV6-6 and TRBJ1-2; tentatively, D is TRBD1 (5 bases). The V end lost 10 bases, the J end lost 7 bases, and 19 bases lay between the germline ends. Germline V CDR1 and CDR2: MNHNY, SVGAGI (reference sequence). The CDR3 is 13 amino acids.

There are a few counts of this clonotype. V and J are TRBV7-3 and TRBJ2-1; D may be TRBD2 (8 bases). The germline CDR1 and CDR2 sequences are SGHTA and FQGTGA. Trimming left V 5 bases short and J 0 bases short, with 20 bases between. CDR3 size: 18 residues. The CDR3 DNA sequence: TGTGCCAGCAGCCCAAGGGGGCAAGCGGGGGCCTCCTACAATGAGCAGTTCTTC. Translation gives CASSPRGQAGASYNEQFF.

This clonotype is deemed medium-sized. The chain joins TRBV20-1 to TRBJ2-5, with a tentative D call TRBD1 (6 bases). In germline, CDR1 is DFQATT, CDR2 SNEGSKA (reference sequence). This CDR3 has 12 residues. Between the trimmed V and J ends, which lost 6 bases and 2 bases, there was a span of 10 bases. The CDR3 protein is CSAEGQQETQYF. For the CDR3, the DNA is TGCAGTGCAGAAGGACAGCAAGAGACCCAGTACTTC.

In this sample, this clonotype turned up many times. This chain joins TRBV12-3 or TRBV12-4 and TRBJ2-1, with 8 bases that match TRBD2. V lost 5 bases to trimming and J lost 8 bases; unmatched junction nucleotides: 8. CDR3 length: 14 amino acids. The CDR3 sequence is CASSPGTRLYEQFF. The DNA of the CDR3 is TGTGCCAGCAGTCCCGGGACTAGATTATATGAGCAGTTCTTC.

This clonotype is labeled as medium-sized. This chain links TRBV7-2 with TRBJ2-2; 8 nucleotides agree with TRBD2. V dropped 7 bases and J dropped 5; count of bases not matched to a gene: 9. The CDR3 spans 15 residues. CDR1 and CDR2 (germline): SGHTA, FQGNSA. CDR3 coding DNA: TGTGCCAGCAAACTATCATCTAGCGGGACCGGGGAGCTGTTTTTT. Encoded protein: CASKLSSSGTGELFF.